One and the same sample provided the 13 T cell receptor beta chains below, sequenced in a study of blood T cell repertoires in COVID-19. Libraries were prepared by immunoSEQ multiplex PCR; TCRdb keeps only in-frame clonotypes and omits some of them. In the table there are 40,000 to 50,000 clones, over 75% of which are singletons. Sample: peripheral blood. All receptors come from a human donor in a cohort sampled during active COVID-19. The donor label of this sample is uncertain.

The chain is built from TRBV4-1 and TRBJ2-7; 10 bases are shared with TRBD2. This CDR3 contains 18 residues. Germline lookup yields CDR1 MGHRA and CDR2 YSYEKL. V gave up 1 base and J gave up 3 bases; unmatched junction bases: 12. The CDR3 loop reads CASSQGTGIAGGHYEQYF. As DNA, the CDR3 is TGCGCCAGCAGCCAAGGGACAGGGATAGCGGGGGGCCACTACGAGCAGTACTTC.

V is TRBV10-3 and J is TRBJ1-3; a possible D gene is TRBD1 (5 bases). The CDR3 runs to 15 residues. Trimming shortened V by 6 bases and J by 0 bases, and 12 bases separated the two germline ends. Germline V gene data show CDR1 as ENHRY and CDR2 as SYGVKD. The CDR3 bases are TGTGCCATCAGCCCTGACAGCTTCTCTGGAAACACCATATATTTT. Translated, it gives CAISPDSFSGNTIYF.

The chain recombines TRBV7-9 with TRBJ2-2, with D possibly TRBD2 on 5 matching bases. Germline-derived CDR1 and CDR2 are SEHNR and FQNEAQ (reference sequence). V was shortened by 1 base and J by 3 bases, with 15 bases between the two germline ends. The CDR3 consists of 17 residues. CDR3 DNA: TGTGCCAGCAGCTTAGGAGTCCGGAGGCCCGACACCGGGGAGCTGTTTTTT. It encodes CASSLGVRRPDTGELFF.

The chain joins TRBV5-1 to TRBJ1-1; TRBD1 might be the D (5 bases). V lost 0 bases and J 5 bases, leaving 11 bases between the germline ends. The CDR3 is made up of 14 amino acids. Germline CDR1 and CDR2: SGHRS and YFSETQ. In DNA, the CDR3 is TGCGCCAGCAGCTTGGGGACGGAGGGGACTGAAGCTTTCTTT. Its protein is CASSLGTEGTEAFF.

In DNA, the CDR3 is TGTGCCACCAGCAGAGATCTAGGAAATCAGCCCCAGCATTTT. Encoded protein: CATSRDLGNQPQHF. The rearrangement uses TRBV15 and TRBJ1-5, with D hard to call. Trimming cost V 0 bases and J 4 bases, with 7 bases left between them. This CDR3 region has 14 residues. Germline V CDR1 and CDR2: LNHNV, YYDKDF (reference sequence).

The genes are TRBV19 and TRBJ1-5; D gene ambiguous. Trimming removed 1 base from V and 5 bases from J, with 6 bases in between. CDR1 and CDR2 from the germline V gene are LNHDA and SQIVND (reference sequence). CDR3 length equals 13 residues. CDR3 sequence (DNA): TGTGCCAGTAGTATAGGAGGCGATCAGCCCCAGCATTTT. This sequence encodes CASSIGGDQPQHF.

This clone appeared a single time. The chain recombines TRBV30 with TRBJ1-5; 7 nucleotides agree with TRBD1. The germline V gene has CDR1 GTSNPN and CDR2 SVGIG (reference sequence). This CDR3 region has 13 residues. V trimming: 0 bases; J trimming: 6 bases; junction bases outside the gene matches: 2. The CDR3 loop reads CAWSVTGSQPQHF. CDR3 coding DNA: TGTGCCTGGAGTGTGACAGGGAGTCAGCCCCAGCATTTT.

This rearrangement joins TRBV3-1 (or the pseudogene TRBV3-2) to TRBJ2-5, with TRBD2 identical over 9 bases. V lost 0 bases and J lost 3; bases outside the gene matches: 11. Germline CDR1 and CDR2: LGHDT and YNNKEL (reference sequence). This CDR3 is built from 18 residues. The CDR3 nucleotides read TGTGCCAGCAGCCAAGATGGGCGGGGGGGCCCTCGGGAAGAGACCCAGTACTTC. Amino acids: CASSQDGRGGPREETQYF.

V and J are TRBV20-1 and TRBJ1-1, with D perhaps TRBD1 (5 bases). Trimming removed 3 bases from V and 4 bases from J, with 9 bases in between. The germline V gene has CDR1 DFQATT and CDR2 SNEGSKA (reference sequence). This CDR3 contains 12 residues. The CDR3 is CSASGAGTEAFF. CDR3 in DNA: TGCAGTGCTAGTGGGGCGGGCACTGAAGCTTTCTTT.

V usage is TRBV12-3 or TRBV12-4 and J usage is TRBJ1-4; D remains unclear. The CDR3 totals 12 residues. Deletions cut 5 bases from V and 11 bases from J, with 12 bases between. CDR3 bases: TGTGCCAGCAGTCTTAGCCAAACGAAACTGTTTTTT. As protein: CASSLSQTKLFF.

This clone was counted once. This chain connects TRBV19 to TRBJ2-5, with 8 bases that match TRBD1. The germline V gene has CDR1 LNHDA and CDR2 SQIVND (reference sequence). This CDR3 contains 16 residues. V lost 0 bases, J lost 4 bases, and 7 bases stayed unmatched. The CDR3 region is CASSIDRTGSGETQYF. Written as DNA, the CDR3 is TGTGCCAGTAGTATAGATAGGACAGGGTCTGGAGAGACCCAGTACTTC. Supplemented by reference TRBV19 and TRBJ2-5, the full variable domain reads DGGITQSPKYLFRKEGQNVTLSCEQNLNHDAMYWYRQDPGQGLRLIYYSQIVNDFQKGDIAEGYSVSREKKESFPLTVTSAQKNPTAFYLCASSIDRTGSGETQYFGPGTRLLVL.

The J gene is TRBJ2-3, the V gene TRBV21-1; the tabulated D call, TRBD2, remains unverified against the DNA. TRBV21-1 corresponds to a pseudogene. The CDR3 spans 13 residues. CDR3 DNA sequence: TGTGCCAGCAGCACCCTGTTTCGAGATACGCAGTATTTT. This translates into CASSTLFRDTQYF.

This chain links TRBV5-1 with TRBJ2-3; TRBD2 matches at 10 bases. Trimming removed 4 bases from V and 3 bases from J; junction bases left unmatched: 11. This CDR3 comprises 17 residues. CDR1 is SGHRS, CDR2 YFSETQ, per germline. Here the CDR3 reads CASSPHASGGVTDTQYF. In DNA, the CDR3 is TGCGCCAGCAGCCCCCATGCCAGCGGGGGGGTAACAGATACGCAGTATTTT.